Each of the 31 T cell receptor beta chains below was sequenced from the same sample in a study of long-term antiretroviral therapy in people with HIV. Sequencing used immunoSEQ v3.0 at survey level. Some clones are missing from TCRdb's copy, which holds only in-frame ones; the method was immunoSEQ multiplex PCR. The data show 30,000 to 40,000 clones, with 94% seen just once and about 4% held by the top ten. Source: unsorted PBMCs, taken more than 5 years after starting antiretroviral therapy. These receptors were obtained from a woman in her 50s with HIV.

This clone was detected once. The rearrangement joins TRBV7-6 to TRBJ2-3; no reliable D call. Germline CDR1 is SGHVS and CDR2 is FNYEAQ. V was trimmed by 5 bases and J by 5 bases, leaving 11 bases between them. The CDR3 totals 13 residues. The CDR3 spells CASSPRLLDTQYF. The CDR3 DNA is TGTGCCAGCAGCCCCCGCCTGTTAGATACGCAGTATTTT.

The chain couples TRBV6-1 to TRBJ2-7; no clear D. V was trimmed by 4 bases and J by 4 bases, leaving 8 bases between them. Germline V gene lookup returns CDR1 MNHNS and CDR2 SASEGT. This CDR3 spans 12 amino acids. CDR3 residues: CASSAQIYEQYF. CDR3 nucleotide sequence: TGTGCCAGCAGTGCGCAGATTTACGAGCAGTACTTC.

The J gene is TRBJ2-2, the V gene TRBV7-3; D is possibly TRBD1 or TRBD2 (6 bases each). CDR1 and CDR2 (germline): SGHTA, FQGTGA. V lost 2 bases and J 4 bases, leaving 8 bases between the germline ends. There are 14 residues in the CDR3. In DNA, the CDR3 is TGTGCCAGCAGCTTAGAGGGGGGCACCGGGGAGCTGTTTTTT. It specifies CASSLEGGTGELFF.

The chain is built from TRBV9 and TRBJ2-3; possibly TRBD1 or TRBD2 for D (5 bases each). The germline V gene has CDR1 SGDLS and CDR2 YYNGEE. CDR3 length equals 16 residues. V lost 0 bases to trimming and J lost 1 base, with 12 bases between them. The CDR3 sequence: CASSVGGNYGTDTQYF. The CDR3 DNA follows: TGTGCCAGCAGCGTAGGGGGGAACTACGGCACAGATACGCAGTATTTT.

V gene TRBV7-8 combines with J gene TRBJ1-1; D remains ambiguous. Germline assignment: CDR1 SGHVS and CDR2 FQNEAQ. This CDR3 has 15 amino acids. V was cut by 5 bases and J by 1 base, with 14 bases left in between. The DNA of the CDR3 is TGTGCCAGCAGCCCAATTACCGGGTCGAACACTGAAGCTTTCTTT. As protein: CASSPITGSNTEAFF.

The CDR3 DNA sequence: TGTGCCAGCAGCGCCCAGGGACAGGGCAATCAGCCCCAGCATTTT. The encoded protein is CASSAQGQGNQPQHF. J is TRBJ1-5 and V is TRBV2; 8 bases agree with TRBD1. Germline values: CDR1 SNHLY, CDR2 FYNNEI. V was clipped by 6 bases and J by 2 bases; unmatched bases: 6. CDR3 length: 15 residues.

This chain's CDR3 is CASSLTSSGANVLTF. The CDR3 coding sequence is TGTGCCAGCAGCTTGACGTCCTCTGGGGCCAACGTCCTGACTTTC. The chain recombines TRBV5-6 with TRBJ2-6; D not certain. The V end was cut by 1 base, the J end by 0 bases, with 5 bases between. There are 15 residues in the CDR3. Germline CDR1 reads SGHDT; CDR2 reads YYEEEE.

The chain couples TRBV6-5 to TRBJ2-7, with 7 bases fitting TRBD2. The CDR3 extends over 15 amino acids. Losses at the gene ends were 6 bases for V and 6 bases for J; bases not matched to a gene: 14. Germline-derived CDR1 and CDR2 are MNHEY and SVGAGI. CDR3 DNA: TGTGCCAGCAGCCAAAGGGGACTACCCAGAGGCGAGCAGTACTTC. Protein sequence: CASSQRGLPRGEQYF.

V and J are TRBV14 and TRBJ2-5; D not resolved. V shed 4 bases and J shed 0 bases, with 9 bases lying between them. The CDR3 consists of 14 residues. The V gene's germline CDR1 is SGHDN and CDR2 FVKESK. The CDR3 spells CASSPSADQETQYF. The CDR3 DNA sequence: TGTGCCAGCAGCCCGTCCGCCGACCAAGAGACCCAGTACTTC.

The chain links TRBV19 to TRBJ2-1; no clear D gene. V was clipped by 5 bases and J by 4 bases, with 6 bases between them. This CDR3 is built from 12 residues. CDR1 is LNHDA and CDR2 is SQIVND in the germline V gene (reference sequence). CDR3 sequence: CASSRLYNEQFF. The CDR3 DNA follows: TGTGCCAGTAGTCGGTTATACAATGAGCAGTTCTTC. Using reference TRBV19 and TRBJ2-1 for the parts outside the CDR3, the full variable domain is DGGITQSPKYLFRKEGQNVTLSCEQNLNHDAMYWYRQDPGQGLRLIYYSQIVNDFQKGDIAEGYSVSREKKESFPLTVTSAQKNPTAFYLCASSRLYNEQFFGPGTRLTVL.

The V and J genes are TRBV4-3 and TRBJ2-2, with 9 bases that match TRBD2. The V segment lost 3 bases and the J segment 3 bases; nucleotides outside the gene matches: 8. The germline CDR1 and CDR2 sequences are LGHNA and YSLEER. CDR3 size: 17 residues. CDR3: CASSQGVAGAYTGELFF. CDR3 in DNA: TGCGCCAGCAGCCAGGGGGTAGCGGGGGCCTACACCGGGGAGCTGTTTTTT.

The chain is built from TRBV5-1 and TRBJ1-6, with 8 bases identical to TRBD1. Germline loops: CDR1 SGHRS, CDR2 YFSETQ. The CDR3 length is 16 residues. With V trimmed by 0 bases and J by 6 bases, 5 bases remained unmatched. The DNA of the CDR3 is TGCGCCAGCAGCTTGGGGGACAGGCTCTTTAATTCACCCCTCCACTTT. It is translated as CASSLGDRLFNSPLHF.

V is TRBV7-9 and J is TRBJ1-4; D may be TRBD1 (5 bases). Trimming removed 4 bases at V and 5 bases at J, with 11 bases between. CDR1 is SEHNR, CDR2 FQNEAQ, per germline (reference sequence). The CDR3 contains 14 residues. In nucleotides, the CDR3 is TGTGCCAGCAGCTCCAGGGACTTCAATGAAAAACTGTTTTTT. Its translation: CASSSRDFNEKLFF.

This chain joins TRBV14 and TRBJ1-1; D perhaps matches TRBD1 (5 bases). Trimming took off 1 base at V and 1 base at J, with 10 bases between the two ends. The length of the CDR3 is 15 residues. The germline CDR1 and CDR2 sequences are SGHDN and FVKESK. The CDR3, as DNA: TGTGCCAGCAGCCAAGCAAGGGGACGGAACACTGAAGCTTTCTTT. This gives the protein CASSQARGRNTEAFF.

The chain combines TRBV12-5 with TRBJ1-1; no definite D call. V was shortened by 0 bases and J by 1 base, with 6 bases between the two germline ends. Germline CDR1 is LGHNT and CDR2 is FRNRAP. The CDR3 covers 14 residues. The CDR3 nucleotides read TGTGCTAGTGGTTTGGTACCTCCGAACACTGAAGCTTTCTTT. Amino acids: CASGLVPPNTEAFF.

This chain joins TRBV7-6 and TRBJ2-5; 11 bases line up with TRBD1. This CDR3 is built from 15 residues. Germline CDR1 reads SGHVS; CDR2 reads FNYEAQ. Unmatched junction bases numbered 13, after V lost 2 bases and J lost 14 bases. CDR3 sequence (DNA): TGTGCCAGCAGCTTACTCCGTGGGACAGGGGGAATAGGCTACTTC. As protein: CASSLLRGTGGIGYF.

This clone turned up a few times. The chain has TRBV4-3 and TRBJ2-4; TRBD2 aligns across 15 bases. Germline loops: CDR1 LGHNA, CDR2 YSLEER. V shed 5 bases, J shed 9 bases, and the junction held 17 bases outside the gene matches. The CDR3 is 19 amino acids. In nucleotides, the CDR3 is TGCGCCAGCAGCTCCAAGATTTGTAGGACTAGCGGGGGGGTGGGCATTCAGTACTTC. Translating gives CASSSKICRTSGGVGIQYF.

This chain's CDR3 is CASSLVSGGSYNEQFF. The CDR3 DNA is TGTGCCAGCAGCTTAGTTAGCGGGGGAAGCTACAATGAGCAGTTCTTC. This chain joins TRBV11-3 and TRBJ2-1; TRBD2 matches at 9 bases. J lost 3 bases, V lost 1 base, and 4 bases had no gene match. Germline V gene data show CDR1 as SGHNT and CDR2 as YENEEA. The CDR3 runs 16 residues.

The chain is built from TRBV18 and TRBJ1-1; D not certain. There are 14 residues in the CDR3. Trimming shortened V by 3 bases and J by 1 base, and 9 bases separated the two germline ends. The germline V gene encodes CDR1 KGHSH and CDR2 LQKENI. The CDR3 is CASSPTKGNTEAFF. The CDR3 DNA reads TGTGCCAGCTCACCCACCAAAGGGAACACTGAAGCTTTCTTT.

V usage is TRBV20-1 and J usage is TRBJ1-1; D uncertain. Between the trimmed V and J ends, which lost 6 bases and 2 bases, there was a span of 7 bases. Germline lookup yields CDR1 DFQATT and CDR2 SNEGSKA (reference sequence). The CDR3 extends over 11 amino acids. The CDR3 bases are TGCAGTGCCACCGTTAACACTGAAGCTTTCTTT. It codes for CSATVNTEAFF.

The chain combines TRBV5-4 with TRBJ2-5; 7 bases match TRBD1. The length of the CDR3 is 13 residues. V was clipped by 2 bases and J by 5 bases; unmatched bases: 3. Germline CDR1 and CDR2: SGHNT and YYREEE (reference sequence). The CDR3, as DNA: TGTGCCAGCAGCTTCGACAGGGCGGAGACCCAGTACTTC. Protein product: CASSFDRAETQYF.

This rearrangement joins TRBV30 to TRBJ2-5; D remains unclear. The CDR3 is 12 amino acids. Trimming shortened V by 0 bases and J by 2 bases, and 4 bases separated the two germline ends. The germline V gene has CDR1 GTSNPN and CDR2 SVGIG (reference sequence). The CDR3 bases are TGTGCCTGGAGTGTTTCTCAAGAGACCCAGTACTTC. Its translation is CAWSVSQETQYF.

The gene calls are TRBV5-1 and TRBJ1-2, with a possible D match to TRBD1 (6 bases). With 4 bases removed from V and 7 bases from J, the gap between germline ends came to 14 bases. Germline V gives CDR1 SGHRS, CDR2 YFSETQ. CDR3 length equals 13 residues. Here the CDR3 reads CASSTAGVRGYTF. CDR3 nucleotides: TGCGCCAGCAGCACGGCAGGGGTACGTGGCTACACCTTC.

The rearrangement links TRBV4-3 to TRBJ1-5; TRBD1 might be the D (6 bases). V shed 0 bases and J shed 6 bases, with 9 bases lying between them. CDR1 is LGHNA, CDR2 YSLEER, per germline. CDR3 length: 14 residues. The DNA of the CDR3 is TGCGCCAGCAGCCAAGAGGGAGGGGGTCAGCCCCAGCATTTT. Translating it yields CASSQEGGGQPQHF.

The chain joins TRBV14 to TRBJ2-3, with D unresolved. The V gene lost 3 bases and the J gene lost 0 bases, with 10 bases spanning the gap. In germline, CDR1 is SGHDN, CDR2 FVKESK. CDR3 length: 15 residues. The CDR3 sequence: CASSHSSDSTDTQYF. The CDR3 DNA reads TGTGCCAGCAGCCACTCTTCCGATAGCACAGATACGCAGTATTTT.

The V and J genes are TRBV5-6 and TRBJ1-1; D is ambiguous. CDR1 and CDR2 from the germline V gene are SGHDT and YYEEEE. The CDR3 spans 14 residues. Deletions cut 0 bases from V and 7 bases from J, with 13 bases between. CDR3 bases: TGTGCCAGCAGCTTGGGGCCGTGGGCAATTGAAGCTTTCTTT. It is translated as CASSLGPWAIEAFF.

V and J are TRBV4-3 and TRBJ2-5; D unresolved. Germline CDR1 and CDR2: LGHNA and YSLEER. With 0 bases removed from V and 4 bases from J, the gap between germline ends came to 15 bases. The CDR3 is made up of 16 amino acids. DNA for the CDR3: TGCGCCAGCAGCCAAGAAAGGTCTTACGTGGGAGAGACCCAGTACTTC. It codes for CASSQERSYVGETQYF.

The V and J genes are TRBV7-2 and TRBJ2-3; D not certain. Trimming stripped 4 bases from V and 4 bases from J, with 9 bases between. Germline V gene sequence: CDR1 SGHTA, CDR2 FQGNSA. The CDR3 loop spans 13 amino acids. This CDR3 is CASSSQVPDTQYF. CDR3 nucleotides: TGTGCCAGCAGCTCCCAGGTCCCAGATACGCAGTATTTT.

This clone was seen once. This chain connects TRBV5-4 to TRBJ1-1; D gene uncertain. V lost 2 bases and J 5 bases, leaving 16 bases between the germline ends. The CDR3 is made up of 15 amino acids. Germline V CDR1 and CDR2: SGHNT, YYREEE (reference sequence). CDR3 bases: TGTGCCAGCAGCTTAGTGGGGAGGTCGGTGACTGAAGCTTTCTTT. It translates to CASSLVGRSVTEAFF.

This chain joins TRBV7-2 and TRBJ2-7; D is ambiguous. The CDR3 is 12 residues long. Germline V gene lookup returns CDR1 SGHTA and CDR2 FQGNSA. V lost 5 bases and J 1 base, leaving 6 bases between the germline ends. The CDR3 protein is CASSHGSYEQYF. In DNA form, the CDR3 reads TGTGCCAGCAGCCACGGTTCCTACGAGCAGTACTTC.

The chain recombines TRBV7-2 with TRBJ2-5; 9 bases line up with TRBD2. The CDR3 spans 14 residues. J gave up 2 bases and V 3 bases, and 1 base lay outside the gene matches. Germline CDR1 SGHTA, CDR2 FQGNSA. In DNA, the CDR3 is TGTGCCAGCAGCTTTCTAGCGGGGCAAGAGACCCAGTACTTC. It translates to CASSFLAGQETQYF.